Listed below are T cell receptor beta chains from one sample, sequenced in a study of T cells after somatic rescue of genetic block. Generated by immunoSEQ multiplex PCR, the TCRdb table keeps only in-frame clones and is missing some. The sample shows more than 70,000 clones, 80% to 90% of them seen only once. The sequencing input was peripheral blood mononuclear cells (PBMCs). The receptors shown here come from a woman aged 18 to 35. Each CDR3 is given with its conserved first and last residue. D genes are given only for firm matches. Only some rows state a clone size, as once, few, many or a class for expanded clones.

clone_size j_call d_call v_call cdr3_aa cdr3_nt
NA TRBJ2-1 TRBD2 TRBV5-1 CASSSPLAGNFGSYNEQFF TGCGCCAGCAGCTCACCACTAGCGGGTAACTTCGGCTCCTACAATGAGCAGTTCTTC
NA TRBJ1-2 NA TRBV9 CASTEGGSYGYTF TGTGCCAGCACCGAGGGGGGCAGCTATGGCTACACCTTC
NA TRBJ1-3 NA TRBV20-1 CSARTLHTIYF TGCAGTGCTCGGACGCTCCACACCATATATTTT
NA TRBJ2-5 TRBD1 TRBV7-8 CASSSYRTGRQETQYF TGTGCCAGCAGCTCTTATCGGACAGGCCGCCAAGAGACCCAGTACTTC
NA TRBJ2-7 NA TRBV7-6 CASSSQEAGLRYEQYF TGTGCCAGCAGCTCCCAAGAGGCGGGGTTGCGCTACGAGCAGTACTTC
NA TRBJ1-5 NA TRBV27 CASSLVSGSYSNQPQHF TGTGCCAGCAGTTTAGTTTCAGGGTCATATAGCAATCAGCCCCAGCATTTT
NA TRBJ1-5 NA TRBV9 CASSVATGAPQHF TGTGCCAGCAGCGTAGCTACGGGGGCGCCCCAGCATTTT
NA TRBJ2-1 TRBD2 TRBV6-4 CASSDGGRNEQFF TGTGCCAGCAGTGACGGCGGGAGAAATGAGCAGTTCTTC
NA TRBJ1-2 NA TRBV6-1 CASSEISRSYGYTF TGTGCCAGCAGTGAAATTAGTCGGTCTTATGGCTACACCTTC
NA TRBJ1-3 NA TRBV29-1 CSVETLSGNTIYF TGCAGCGTTGAAACCCTCTCTGGAAACACCATATATTTT
few TRBJ2-5 TRBD2 TRBV28 CASSPLRLAGVFIWEETQYF TGTGCCAGCAGTCCCCTGAGACTAGCGGGAGTATTTATATGGGAAGAGACCCAGTACTTC
NA TRBJ1-4 NA TRBV25-1 CASSLSPGGFNEKLFF TGTGCCAGCAGCCTCTCCCCGGGGGGCTTTAATGAAAAACTGTTTTTT
NA TRBJ1-4 NA TRBV5-1 CASSLVATNEKLFF TGCGCCAGCAGCTTGGTTGCAACTAATGAAAAACTGTTTTTT
NA TRBJ1-2 TRBD1 TRBV6-6 CASSRQGFSYGYTF TGTGCCAGCAGTCGACAGGGTTTTTCCTATGGCTACACCTTC
NA TRBJ2-7 TRBD1 TRBV6-1 CASSEGAGTDAYEQYF TGTGCCAGCAGTGAAGGGGCCGGGACAGACGCCTACGAGCAGTACTTC
NA TRBJ2-5 NA TRBV5-1 CASSLGAGEAETQYF TGCGCCAGCAGCTTGGGGGCAGGGGAGGCGGAGACCCAGTACTTC
NA TRBJ2-7 NA TRBV27 CASTGLGEQYF TGTGCCAGCACCGGCCTTGGCGAGCAGTACTTC
NA TRBJ2-1 TRBD1 TRBV10-3 CATTGTGDQTYNEQFF TGTGCCACTACCGGGACAGGGGACCAAACCTACAATGAGCAGTTCTTC
NA TRBJ1-6 NA TRBV6-1 CASSENGEGASPLHF TGTGCCAGCAGTGAAAACGGGGAAGGGGCTTCACCCCTCCACTTT
NA TRBJ2-7 NA TRBV19 CASSGTTSSYEQYF TGTGCCAGTAGTGGGACGACGAGCTCCTACGAGCAGTACTTC
NA TRBJ1-2 TRBD1 TRBV11-3 CASSLTGTGTGYTF TGTGCCAGCAGCTTAACCGGGACAGGGACTGGCTACACCTTC